This T cell receptor beta chain stems from a study of T cells in Graves' hyperthyroidism and ophthalmopathy. General study results and limits: Model-based prediction identified ophthalmopathy a median approximately 6.2 months prior to its onset.

Exclusion of a patient resulted from uncontrolled infection, other autoimmune disease, pregnancy or lactation. With respect to this clonotype: Its specificity is unknown.

Authors of the study amplified TCR beta CDR3 regions from RNA transcripts. With the HTBI primer set, the TCR CDR3 went through a first round of RT-PCR. From the multiplex PCR reads, TCRdb called clonotypes with MiXCR, one entry per CDR3 protein. The data contain more than 500,000 distinct CDR3 sequences, around 43% of them seen just once; the ten biggest clones take up about 45%. CDR1 is MNHNY, CDR2 SVGAGI, per germline (reference sequence). The J segment lost 4 bases and the V segment lost 6 bases, leaving 5 bases of the junction unmatched. CDR3 size: 14 residues. The chain carries TRBV6-6 and TRBJ2-2; 7 nucleotides line up with TRBD1. Sequencing input: peripheral blood or thyroid tissue (not recorded which). This sequence originates from an adult woman with Graves' disease, either hyperthyroidism or ophthalmopathy (not recorded which). CDR3 DNA sequence: TGTGCCAGCAGGACCCGACAGGGCACCGGGGAGCTGTTTTTT. As protein: CASRTRQGTGELFF.